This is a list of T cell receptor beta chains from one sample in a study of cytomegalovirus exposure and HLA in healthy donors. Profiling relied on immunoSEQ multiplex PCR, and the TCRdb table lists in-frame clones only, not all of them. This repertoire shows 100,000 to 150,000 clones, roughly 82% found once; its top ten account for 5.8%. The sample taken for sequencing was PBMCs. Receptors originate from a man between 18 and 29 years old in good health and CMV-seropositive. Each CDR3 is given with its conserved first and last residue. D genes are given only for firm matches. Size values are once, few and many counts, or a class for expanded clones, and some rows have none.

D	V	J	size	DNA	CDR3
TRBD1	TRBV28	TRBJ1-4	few	TGTGCCAGCAGTTCCTTTGGACAGGAGCCAGCCGAAAAACTGTTTTTT	CASSSFGQEPAEKLFF
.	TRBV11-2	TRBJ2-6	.	TGTGCCAGCAGGGGAATCGGGGACAAGCGATACTCTGGGGCCAACGTCCTGACTTTC	CASRGIGDKRYSGANVLTF
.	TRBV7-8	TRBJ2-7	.	TGTGCCAGCAGCTTAGAACCCCCTGCAGGGTGGTACGAGCAGTACTTC	CASSLEPPAGWYEQYF
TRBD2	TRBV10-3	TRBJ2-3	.	TGTGCCATCAGCCCCATAAAGGTAGTAGCGGGGGGGTCATGGACGCAGTATTTT	CAISPIKVVAGGSWTQYF
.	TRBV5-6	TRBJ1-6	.	TGTGCCAGCAGCTTGGCGGCAGGAAATCCTGCCAGCGGGGATTCACCCCTCCACTTT	CASSLAAGNPASGDSPLHF
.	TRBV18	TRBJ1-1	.	TGTGCCAGCTCAGGAAACAGCTACATGAACACTGAAGCTTCCTTT	CASSGNSYMNTEASF
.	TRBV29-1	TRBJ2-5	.	TGCAGCACATCAGGACGGACACAAGAGACCCAGTACTTC	CSTSGRTQETQYF
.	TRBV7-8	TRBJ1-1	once	TGTGCCAGCAGCTTAGCTGGGGCGGAAGCTTTCTTT	CASSLAGAEAFF
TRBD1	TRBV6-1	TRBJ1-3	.	TGTGCCAGCAGTGCTGGCCCGGGCGGGAACAGGGGGCGCGCTGGAAACACCATATATTTT	CASSAGPGGNRGRAGNTIYF
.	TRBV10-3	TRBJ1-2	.	TGTGCCATTTCATCCTTACAGGCGGGAGGCTACACCTTC	CAISSLQAGGYTF
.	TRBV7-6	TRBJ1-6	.	TGTGCCAGCAAACGGAGCTATAATTCACCCCTCCACTTT	CASKRSYNSPLHF
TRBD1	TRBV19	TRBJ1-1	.	TGTGCCAGTAGTCTTAGACAGGGGGCAACTGAAGCTTTCTTT	CASSLRQGATEAFF
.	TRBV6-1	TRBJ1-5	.	TGTGCCAGCAGTGAACTATCCCACGGTTTGCATCAGCCCCAGCATTTT	CASSELSHGLHQPQHF
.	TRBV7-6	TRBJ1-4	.	TGTGCCAGCAGCTTAGATGGGACACCGGATGCAACTAATGAAAAACTGTTTTTT	CASSLDGTPDATNEKLFF
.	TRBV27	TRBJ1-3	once	TGTGCCAGCAGGAGCCACTCTGGAAACACCATATATTTT	CASRSHSGNTIYF
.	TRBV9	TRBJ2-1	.	TGTGCCAGCAGCGACCCAGATACTGAGCAGTTCTTC	CASSDPDTEQFF
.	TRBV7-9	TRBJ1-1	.	TGTGCCAGCAGCTTATTAGGGGTGACCACTGAAGCTTTCTTT	CASSLLGVTTEAFF
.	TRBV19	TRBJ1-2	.	TGTGCCAGTAGTATTTATCACACCTCCGACTATGGCTACACCTTC	CASSIYHTSDYGYTF
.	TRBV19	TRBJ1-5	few	TGTGCCAGTAGCGACCGGACAGTAGAGTATCAGCCCCAGCATTTT	CASSDRTVEYQPQHF
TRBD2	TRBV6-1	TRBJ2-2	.	TGTGCCAGCAGTGATCTAGCGGGATTCACCGGGGAGCTGTTTTTT	CASSDLAGFTGELFF
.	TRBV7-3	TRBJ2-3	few	TGTGCCAGCAGCGGCGGGTTATACACAGATACGCAGTATTTT	CASSGGLYTDTQYF
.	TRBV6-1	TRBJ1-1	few	TGTGCCAGCAGTGTCATTCCGGGGCAAGGGGGCACTGAAGCTTTCTTT	CASSVIPGQGGTEAFF
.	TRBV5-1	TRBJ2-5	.	TGCGCCAGCAGCTTGGAGGCGGGTGAGACCCAGTACTTC	CASSLEAGETQYF
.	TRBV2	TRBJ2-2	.	TGTGCCAGCAGTCTCTCAGGGTGGGCCGGGGAGCTGTTTTTT	CASSLSGWAGELFF
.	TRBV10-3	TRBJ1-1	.	TGTGCCATCAGTGGGGGGCTGGACACTGAAGCTTTCTTT	CAISGGLDTEAFF
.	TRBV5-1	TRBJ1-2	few	TGCGCCAGCAGCTTGGATCAGGGCCGGGGCTACACCTTC	CASSLDQGRGYTF
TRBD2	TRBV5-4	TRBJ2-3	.	TGTGCCAGCAGCGGGAGCGAGACTAGCGGGAGGTCGGGGACAGATACGCAGTATTTT	CASSGSETSGRSGTDTQYF
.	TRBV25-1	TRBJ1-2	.	TGTGCCAGCAGTGAATTCTTTACCCGCTCAACAGGCGATGGCTACACCTTC	CASSEFFTRSTGDGYTF
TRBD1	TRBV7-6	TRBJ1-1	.	TGTGCCAGCAGCTTATATGGACAGGGTAACACTGAAGCTTTCTTT	CASSLYGQGNTEAFF
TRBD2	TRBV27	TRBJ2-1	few	TGTGCCAGCAGTTTAACACTAGCGGGAGTTAATGAGCAGTTCTTC	CASSLTLAGVNEQFF
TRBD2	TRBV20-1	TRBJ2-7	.	TGCAGTGCTCTTGGGACTAGCGAGCAGTACTTC	CSALGTSEQYF
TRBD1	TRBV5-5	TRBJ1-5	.	TGTGCCAGCAGCTTGACAGGGGGAAGGGGTCAGCCCCAGCATTTT	CASSLTGGRGQPQHF
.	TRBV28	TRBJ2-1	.	TGTGCCAGCAGTGAGATAGGGGGTGGGCAGTTCTTC	CASSEIGGGQFF
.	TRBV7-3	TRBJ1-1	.	TGTGCCAGCAGCATGGACAAGGGCACTGAAGCTTTCTTT	CASSMDKGTEAFF
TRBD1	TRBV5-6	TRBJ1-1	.	TGTGCCAGCAGCGCCCGCCCACAGGGGCCCACTGAAGCTTTCTTT	CASSARPQGPTEAFF
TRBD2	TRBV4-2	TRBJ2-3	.	TGTGCCAGCAGCCAAGGTCGTACTAGCGGGAGTGATACGCAGTATTTT	CASSQGRTSGSDTQYF
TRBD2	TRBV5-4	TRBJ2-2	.	TGTGCCAGCAGCTTTGCACTAGCGGAGACCACCGGGGAGCTGTTTTTT	CASSFALAETTGELFF
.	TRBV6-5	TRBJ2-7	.	TGTGCCGTCTCCGAAGGGGGAATAGTCCTAACCGAGCAGTACTTC	CAVSEGGIVLTEQYF
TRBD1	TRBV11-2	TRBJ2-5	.	TGTGCCAGCAGCTCCTGGGACAGGCGGTACCAAGAGACCCAGTACTTC	CASSSWDRRYQETQYF
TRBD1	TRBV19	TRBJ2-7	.	TGTGCCAGTAGACAGGGGCAATACGAGCAGTACTTC	CASRQGQYEQYF
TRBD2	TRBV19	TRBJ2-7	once	TGTGCCAGTAGTATAGCGGGAGGCGCCTACGAGCAGTACTTC	CASSIAGGAYEQYF
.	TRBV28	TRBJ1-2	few	TGTGCCAGCCTAGGTCGCCAGGGGATCTATGGCTACACCTTC	CASLGRQGIYGYTF
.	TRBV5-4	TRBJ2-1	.	TGTGCCAGCAGCTTGGTGGGGGGATCCAATGAGCAGTTCTTC	CASSLVGGSNEQFF
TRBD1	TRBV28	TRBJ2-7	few	TGTGCCAGCAGTTTCAGGGGGCCGCAGTACTTC	CASSFRGPQYF
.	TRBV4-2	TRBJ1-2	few	TGTGCCAGCAGCCCCTTAGAGGGGCAGGGGCGCAGGGCTGGCTACACCTTC	CASSPLEGQGRRAGYTF
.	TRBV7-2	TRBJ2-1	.	TGTGCCAGCAGCTTAAACCCAGGCCTATCTGACAATGAGCAGTTCTTC	CASSLNPGLSDNEQFF
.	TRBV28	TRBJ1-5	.	TGTGCCAGCAGAAAAGCTGGCAATCAGCCCCAGCATTTT	CASRKAGNQPQHF
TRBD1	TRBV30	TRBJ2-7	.	TGTGCCTGGAGTTCGGGACAGGTAGGAAGGCAGTACTTC	CAWSSGQVGRQYF
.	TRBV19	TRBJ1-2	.	TGTGCCAGTAGTATTCTAGAGGGATCCTGTGGCTACACCTTC	CASSILEGSCGYTF
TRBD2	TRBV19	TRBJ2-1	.	TGTGCCAGTAGGCACTCCCTAGCGGAAAACAATGAGCAGTTCTTC	CASRHSLAENNEQFF
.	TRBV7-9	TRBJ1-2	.	TGTGCCAGCAGCTTAGAGCAGGCCTCAAGCTATGGCTACACCTTC	CASSLEQASSYGYTF
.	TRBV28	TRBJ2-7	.	TGTGCCAGCAGTTCCCCGGGACATCTCTACGAGCAGTACTTC	CASSSPGHLYEQYF
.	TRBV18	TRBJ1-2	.	TGTGCCAGCTCACCCCAGGGTTCTGGCTACACCTTC	CASSPQGSGYTF